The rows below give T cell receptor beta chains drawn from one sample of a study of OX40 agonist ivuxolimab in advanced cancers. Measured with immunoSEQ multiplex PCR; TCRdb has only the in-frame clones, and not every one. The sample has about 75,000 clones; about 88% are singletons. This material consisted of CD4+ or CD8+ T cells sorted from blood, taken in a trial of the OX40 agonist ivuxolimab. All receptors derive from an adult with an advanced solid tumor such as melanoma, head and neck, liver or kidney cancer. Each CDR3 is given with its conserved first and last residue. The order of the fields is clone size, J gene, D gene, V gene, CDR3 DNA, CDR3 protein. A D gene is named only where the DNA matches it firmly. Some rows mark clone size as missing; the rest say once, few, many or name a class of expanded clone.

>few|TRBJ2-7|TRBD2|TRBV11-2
TGTGCCAGCAGCTTATGGACTAGCGGGGGATACGAGCAGTACTTC
CASSLWTSGGYEQYF
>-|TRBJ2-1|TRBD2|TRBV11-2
TGTGCCAGCAGCCCTCGGACTAGCGGGATTTACCTGTTCTTC
CASSPRTSGIYLFF
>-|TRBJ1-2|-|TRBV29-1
TGCAGCGTTGGGGGCGACGCGGAGAAGGGCTACACCTTC
CSVGGDAEKGYTF
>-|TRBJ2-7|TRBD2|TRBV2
TGTGCCAGCAGCCTGGGACTAGCCGACGCCTACGAGCAGTACTTC
CASSLGLADAYEQYF
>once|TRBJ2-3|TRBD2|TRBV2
TGTGCCAGCAGTGAAGCTAGCGGGAGGATTACAGATACGCAGTATTTT
CASSEASGRITDTQYF
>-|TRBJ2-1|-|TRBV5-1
TGCGCCAGCAGCTTGGCCGGTAGCGGTTCCTACAATGAGCAGTTCTTC
CASSLAGSGSYNEQFF
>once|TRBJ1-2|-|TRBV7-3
TGTGCCAGCAGCTTAGCGGGGGCAGGAGGCTACACCTTC
CASSLAGAGGYTF
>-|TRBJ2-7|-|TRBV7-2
TGTGCCAGCAGCTTAGTCGGAGGGCAGGGGGTGATGTACGAGCAGTACTTC
CASSLVGGQGVMYEQYF
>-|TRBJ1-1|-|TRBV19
TGTGCCAGTCACGGGCAGGGGAACACTGAAGCTTTCTTT
CASHGQGNTEAFF
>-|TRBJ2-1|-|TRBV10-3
TGTGCCATCAGTGAGAGAGGGACCGATGAGCAGTTCTTC
CAISERGTDEQFF
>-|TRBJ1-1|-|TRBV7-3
TGTGCCAGCAGCTTAGGAAGGGACACCAGTCGAGCTTTCTTT
CASSLGRDTSRAFF
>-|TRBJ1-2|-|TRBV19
TGTGCCAGTAGTATTACGACAAACTATGGCTACACCTTC
CASSITTNYGYTF
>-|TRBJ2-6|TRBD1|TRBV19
TGTGCCAGTAGTATAAAACGACAGGGCCCCTCTGGGGCCAACGTCCTGACTTTC
CASSIKRQGPSGANVLTF
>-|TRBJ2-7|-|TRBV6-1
TGTGCCAGCAGAAGCGGACTAGGGGGTTTTCTCGAGCAGTACTTC
CASRSGLGGFLEQYF
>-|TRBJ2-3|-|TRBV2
TGTGCCAGCAGTGATTTGAGTAACGCAGATACGCAGTATTTT
CASSDLSNADTQYF
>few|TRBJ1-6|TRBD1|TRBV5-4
TGTGCCAGCAGCTCCCCCGGGACAGGGAATTCACCCCTCCACTTT
CASSSPGTGNSPLHF
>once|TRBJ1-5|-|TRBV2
TGTGCCAGCAGTGACCTAGGGGCCCAGCCCCAGCATTTT
CASSDLGAQPQHF
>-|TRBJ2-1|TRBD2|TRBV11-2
TGTGCCAGCAGCTTAGTTCCGGGGGGATACAATGAGCAGTTCTTC
CASSLVPGGYNEQFF
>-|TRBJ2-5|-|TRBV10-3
TGTGCCATCAGACGACAAGGGGGCCAAGAGACCCAGTACTTC
CAIRRQGGQETQYF
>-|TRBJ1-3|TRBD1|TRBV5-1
TGCGCCAGCAGCTTCGTCCCGGGACAGGGGACAGGAAACACCATATATTTT
CASSFVPGQGTGNTIYF
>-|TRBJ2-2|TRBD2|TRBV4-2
TGTGCCAGCAGCTCCCGAACTAGCGGGAGAAGTACCGGGGAGCTGTTTTTT
CASSSRTSGRSTGELFF
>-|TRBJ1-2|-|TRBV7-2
TGTGCCAGCAGCTTAGGCGGGATCGGTTATGGCTACACCTTC
CASSLGGIGYGYTF
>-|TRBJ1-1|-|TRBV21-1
TGTGCCAGCAGCAAGGGGAAGGCAGGGGGCGGAGGTGAAGCTTTCTTT
CASSKGKAGGGGEAFF
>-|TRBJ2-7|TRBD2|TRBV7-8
TGTGCCAGCAGCCCACTAGCGTTAAGCTCCTACGAGCAGTACTTC
CASSPLALSSYEQYF
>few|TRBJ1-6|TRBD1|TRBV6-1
TGTGCCAGCAGTCCCCGGGTGACAGGGACTTCACCCCTCCACTTT
CASSPRVTGTSPLHF
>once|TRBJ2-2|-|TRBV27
TGTGCCAGCAGTGTCAGGGGAGGGGACACCGGGGAGCTGTTTTTT
CASSVRGGDTGELFF
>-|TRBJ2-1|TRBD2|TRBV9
TGTGCCAGCAGCGTAGAACGAGGGAGGGCTGGGAATGAGCAGTTCTTC
CASSVERGRAGNEQFF
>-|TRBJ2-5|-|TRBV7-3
TGTGCCAGCAGCGAAATACTAGGGGCGACCCAGTACTTC
CASSEILGATQYF
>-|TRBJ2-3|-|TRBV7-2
TGTGCCAGCAGCTTAGCGTTTGGCCGCACAGATACGCAGTATTTT
CASSLAFGRTDTQYF
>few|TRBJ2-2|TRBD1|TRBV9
TGTGCCAGCAGCTCCAGGACAGGGGGCACCGGGGAGCTGTTTTTT
CASSSRTGGTGELFF
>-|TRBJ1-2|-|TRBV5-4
TGTGCCAGCAGCAACCGACAGGACTATGGCTACACCTTC
CASSNRQDYGYTF
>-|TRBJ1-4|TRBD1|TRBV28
TGTGCCAGCAGTCCGGGGACAGGGGGTGTAGGAAAACTGTTTTTT
CASSPGTGGVGKLFF
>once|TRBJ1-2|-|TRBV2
TGTGCCAGCAGTCACAATCGGGACGTATCAATCTATGGCTACACCTTC
CASSHNRDVSIYGYTF
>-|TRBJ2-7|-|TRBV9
TGTGCCAGCAGCACCCTTGGGGGCAGGGGAGGAACCTACGAGCAGTACTTC
CASSTLGGRGGTYEQYF
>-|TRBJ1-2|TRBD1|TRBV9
TGTGCCAGCAGCGTAGATAGAGGGGGCATCTATGGCTACACCTTC
CASSVDRGGIYGYTF
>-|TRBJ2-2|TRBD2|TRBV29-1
TGCAGCGGCGCTAAGCGGGGCAAAACCGGGGAGCTGTTTTTT
CSGAKRGKTGELFF
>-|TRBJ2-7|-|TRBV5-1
TGCGCCAGCAGCTTCCTGACAGGAATCACCTACGAGCAGTACTTC
CASSFLTGITYEQYF
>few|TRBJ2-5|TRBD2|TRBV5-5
TGTGCCAGCAGCCCTTTAGCGGGGGGGACCCAAGAGACCCAGTACTTC
CASSPLAGGTQETQYF
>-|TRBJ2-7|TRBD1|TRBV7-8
TGTGCCAGCAGCCCCCGAAAGGGGGCGCATTCTCCCCAACCTGGAACTAACTACGAGCAGTACTTC
CASSPRKGAHSPQPGTNYEQYF
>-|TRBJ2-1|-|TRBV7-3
TGTGCCAGCAGCGTGGGGGGCAACAATGAGCAGTTCTTC
CASSVGGNNEQFF
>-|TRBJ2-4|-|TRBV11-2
TGTGCCAGCAGCCTACAGGGAAACATTCAGTACTTC
CASSLQGNIQYF
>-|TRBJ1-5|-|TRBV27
TGTGCCAGCAAAGGGACGTCCCCCAGTCAGCCCCAGCATTTT
CASKGTSPSQPQHF
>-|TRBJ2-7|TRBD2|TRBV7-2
TGTGCCAGCACCAGGACTAGCGGGGCTTACGAGCAGTACTTC
CASTRTSGAYEQYF
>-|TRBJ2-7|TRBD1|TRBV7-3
TGTGCCAGCAGCTCCCGGACAGGGAAGAACGAGCAGTACTTC
CASSSRTGKNEQYF
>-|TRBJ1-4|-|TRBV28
TGTGCCAGCGGGGGGGGCTGGGAAAAACTGTTTTTT
CASGGGWEKLFF
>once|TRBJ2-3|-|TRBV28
TGTGCCAGCAGCCCGGACACAGATACGCAGTATTTT
CASSPDTDTQYF
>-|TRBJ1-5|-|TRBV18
TGTGCCAGCTCACCAAACACCGGGCAGCCCCAGCATTTT
CASSPNTGQPQHF
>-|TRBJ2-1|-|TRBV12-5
TGTGCTAGTGGAAGGGGCCTAGAAGCGCAGTTCTTC
CASGRGLEAQFF
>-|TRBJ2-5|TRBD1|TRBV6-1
TGTGCCAGCAACCACAGGGGGCAAGGAGAGACCCAGTACTTC
CASNHRGQGETQYF
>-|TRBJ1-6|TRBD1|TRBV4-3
TGCGCCAGCAGCCAAGAATGGGCAGGGGGCAGATCACCCCTCCACTTT
CASSQEWAGGRSPLHF
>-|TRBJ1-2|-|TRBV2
TGTGCCAGCAGTGATGGGGTTAACTATGGCTACACCTTC
CASSDGVNYGYTF
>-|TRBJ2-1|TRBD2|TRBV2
TGTGCCAGCAGTGAAGCCCGAGCTAGCGGGAGGGCCGGAGAGCAGTTCTTC
CASSEARASGRAGEQFF
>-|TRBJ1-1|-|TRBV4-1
TGCGCCAGCAGCCCTGGAAGCGAAGCTTTCTTT
CASSPGSEAFF
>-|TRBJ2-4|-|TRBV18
TGTGCCAGCTCAACAGAAAACATTCAGTACTTC
CASSTENIQYF
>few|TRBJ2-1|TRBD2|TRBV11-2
TGTGCCAGCAGCCCAGCGGGGAATGAGCAGTTCTTC
CASSPAGNEQFF
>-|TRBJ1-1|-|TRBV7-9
TGTGCCAGCAGTTCAGGGATTTGGGCTTTCTTT
CASSSGIWAFF